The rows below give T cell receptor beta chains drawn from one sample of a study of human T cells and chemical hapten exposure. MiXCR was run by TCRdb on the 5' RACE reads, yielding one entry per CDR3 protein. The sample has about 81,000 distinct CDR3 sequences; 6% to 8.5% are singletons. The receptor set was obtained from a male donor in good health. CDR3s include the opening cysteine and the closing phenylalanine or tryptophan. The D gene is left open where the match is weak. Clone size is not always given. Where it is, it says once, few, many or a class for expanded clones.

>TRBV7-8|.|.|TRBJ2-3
TGTGCCAGCAGCTTCTGGCAGGGCACAGATACGCAGTATTTT
CASSFWQGTDTQYF
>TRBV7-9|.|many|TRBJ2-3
TGTGCCAGCGCGGCAGTCACAGATACGCAGTATTTT
CASAAVTDTQYF
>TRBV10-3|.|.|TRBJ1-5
TGTGACAGCACGGACAGTAGCAATCAGCCCCAGCATTTT
CDSTDSSNQPQHF
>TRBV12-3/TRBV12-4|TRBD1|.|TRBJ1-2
TGTGCCAGCAGTTTTTTCCGGACAGGGAAAGGCTACACCTTC
CASSFFRTGKGYTF
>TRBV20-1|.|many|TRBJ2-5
TGCAGTGCTCGGCGCGAGACCCAGTACTTC
CSARRETQYF
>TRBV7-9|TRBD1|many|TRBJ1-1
TGTGCCAGCAGCTGGGACAGGGGGAAAGCTGAAGCTTTCTTT
CASSWDRGKAEAFF
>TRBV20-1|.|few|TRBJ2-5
TGCAGTGCTAGAGATTATAGGGGCGGATGGCTCGGAGAGACCCAGTACTTC
CSARDYRGGWLGETQYF
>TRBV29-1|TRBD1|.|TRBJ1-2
TGCAGCGCAGCGGGTGTAAAGGGGACAGGGGGTAGTCGCGATGGCTACACCTTC
CSAAGVKGTGGSRDGYTF
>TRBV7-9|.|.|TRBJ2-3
TGTGCCAGCAGCCAGAGACTAGGTGATACGCAGTATTTT
CASSQRLGDTQYF
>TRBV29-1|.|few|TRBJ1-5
TGCAGCGTTTCCGGAGCTCAGTCGGAGGCGCCCCAGCATTTT
CSVSGAQSEAPQHF
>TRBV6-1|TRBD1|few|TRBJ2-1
TGTGCCAGCAGTGAATTGGGACAGCGCGCCAATGAGCAGTTCTTC
CASSELGQRANEQFF
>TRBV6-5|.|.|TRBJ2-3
TGTGCCAGCAGCCCCATGGCGAGGTTGGCAGATACGCAGTATTTT
CASSPMARLADTQYF
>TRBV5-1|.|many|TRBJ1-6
TGCGCCAGCTCAACCGGGACTGCTTCACCCCTCCACTTT
CASSTGTASPLHF
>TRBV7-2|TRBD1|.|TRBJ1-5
TGTGCCAGCAGCTTAGGTAGGCAGGGGGTGTATCAGCCCCAGCATTTT
CASSLGRQGVYQPQHF
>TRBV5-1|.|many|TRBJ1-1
TGCGCCAGCAGTTTAGAGGGCATGAACACTGAAGCTTTCTTT
CASSLEGMNTEAFF
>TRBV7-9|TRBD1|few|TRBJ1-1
TGTGCCAGCACCACAGGGGCGACCCCAATTATGAACACTGAAGCTTTCTTT
CASTTGATPIMNTEAFF
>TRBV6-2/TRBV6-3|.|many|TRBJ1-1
TGTGCCAGCAGTTTTCACAGGGAGGGCGCTGAAGCTTTCTTT
CASSFHREGAEAFF
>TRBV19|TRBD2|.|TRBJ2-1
TGTGCCAGTTCGACTAGCGGGAGCGGGAATGAGCAGTTCTTC
CASSTSGSGNEQFF
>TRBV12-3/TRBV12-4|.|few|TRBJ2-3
TGTGCCAGCAGTTTTTTGAAAAGGGGCACAGATACGCAGTATTTT
CASSFLKRGTDTQYF
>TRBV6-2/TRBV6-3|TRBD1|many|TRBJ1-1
TGTGCCAGCAGGAATCCGGGACAGCACACTGAAGCTTTCTTT
CASRNPGQHTEAFF
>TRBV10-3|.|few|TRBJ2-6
TGTGCCATCAGTGAGTCCTTATTGGTCCAGGAGGAGAACTCTGGGGCCAACGTCCTGACTTTC
CAISESLLVQEENSGANVLTF
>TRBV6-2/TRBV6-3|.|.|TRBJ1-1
TGTGCCAGCAGGAGCAGGGTAACTGAAGCTTTCTTT
CASRSRVTEAFF
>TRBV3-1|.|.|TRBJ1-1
TGTGCCAGCAGCCAAACGTATCAGAACACTGAAGCTTTCTTT
CASSQTYQNTEAFF
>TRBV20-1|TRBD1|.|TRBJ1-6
TGCAGTGCTAGAGGATCACAGGGGAGTAATTCACCCCTCCACTTT
CSARGSQGSNSPLHF
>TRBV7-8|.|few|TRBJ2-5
TGTGCCAGCAGCTTAACCTACCAAGAGACCCAGTACTTC
CASSLTYQETQYF
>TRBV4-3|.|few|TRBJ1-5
TGCGCCAGCAGCCAAGAATGGGCGGGCAATCAGCCCCAGCATTTT
CASSQEWAGNQPQHF
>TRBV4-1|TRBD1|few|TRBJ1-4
TGCGCCAGCAGCCTCCAGGGGACAGCTGCCGAAAAACTGTTTTTT
CASSLQGTAAEKLFF
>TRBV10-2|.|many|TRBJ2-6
TGCGCCAGCAGTGCTCGGACTGGGGCCAACGTCCTGACTTTC
CASSARTGANVLTF
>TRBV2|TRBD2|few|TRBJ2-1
TGTGCCAGCAGGCGGCTAGCGGAATACAATGAGCAGTTCTTC
CASRRLAEYNEQFF
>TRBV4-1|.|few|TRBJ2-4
TGCGCCAGCAGCCAAGATCAGTCGAAACCCCTAGCCAAAAACATTCAGTACTTC
CASSQDQSKPLAKNIQYF
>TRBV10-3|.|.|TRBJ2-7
TGTGCCGCCCAGGAGACCTACGAGCAGTACTTC
CAAQETYEQYF
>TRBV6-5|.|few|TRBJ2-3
TGTGCCAGCAAAGGAGGGGGAGATACGCAGTATTTT
CASKGGGDTQYF
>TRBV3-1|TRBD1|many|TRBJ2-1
TGTGCCAGCAGCCCGGGACAGAATGAGCAGTTCTTC
CASSPGQNEQFF
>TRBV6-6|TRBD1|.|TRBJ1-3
TGTGCCAGCAGTCCCCGGGACAGGGGAAACACCATATATTTT
CASSPRDRGNTIYF
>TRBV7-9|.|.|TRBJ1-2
TGTGCCAGCAGCTCCATCTATGGCTACACCTTC
CASSSIYGYTF
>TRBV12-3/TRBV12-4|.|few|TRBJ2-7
TGTGCCAGCAGTTTAGGTAGCCCCTACGAGCAGTACTTC
CASSLGSPYEQYF
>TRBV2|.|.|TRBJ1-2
TGTGCCAGCCCTGAGGGAGGGGGGGACTATGGCTACACCTTC
CASPEGGGDYGYTF
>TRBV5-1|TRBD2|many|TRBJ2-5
TGCGCCAGCAGCTCGGGAGGGGCCTCGAGAGAGACCCAGTACTTC
CASSSGGASRETQYF
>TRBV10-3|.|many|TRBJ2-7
TGTGCCATCAGTGACCGGCAGCTCTACGAGCAGTACTTC
CAISDRQLYEQYF
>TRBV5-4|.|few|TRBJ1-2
TGTGCCAGCATCGACAAAGACACAGGGAGCAGTAACTATGGCTACACCTTC
CASIDKDTGSSNYGYTF
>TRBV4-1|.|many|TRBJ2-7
TGCGCCAGCAGCCAAGTTGGGCTCTACGAGCAGTACTTC
CASSQVGLYEQYF
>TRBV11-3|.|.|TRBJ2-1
TGTGCCAGCAGCCAACACGGACTAAATAATGAGCAGTTCTTC
CASSQHGLNNEQFF
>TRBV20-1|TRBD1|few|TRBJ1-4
TGCAGTGCTGTTCCGGGACAGCTCAATGAAAAACTGTTTTTT
CSAVPGQLNEKLFF
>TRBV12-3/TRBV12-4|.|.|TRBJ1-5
TGTGCCAGCAGTTTAGCGGGGCCTACGAATCAGCCCCAGCATTTT
CASSLAGPTNQPQHF
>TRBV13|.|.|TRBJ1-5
TGTGCCAGCAGCTTTCGAAGGAATAGCAATCAGCCCCAGCATTTT
CASSFRRNSNQPQHF
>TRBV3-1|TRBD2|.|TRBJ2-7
TGTGCCAGCAGCCAAGATGGAGCGGGAGCCCCCCTCACCTACGAGCAGTACTTC
CASSQDGAGAPLTYEQYF
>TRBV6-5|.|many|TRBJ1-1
TGTGCCAGCAGGAGGGCTCTGGGCACTGAAGCTTTCTTT
CASRRALGTEAFF
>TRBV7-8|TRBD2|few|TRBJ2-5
TGTGCCAGCAGCCCCTCCAGACTAGCGGGGGTGGAGACCCAGTACTTC
CASSPSRLAGVETQYF
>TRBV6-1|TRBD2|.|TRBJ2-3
TGTGCCAGCAGTGAGACGACACTAGCGGGGGGCGGTCATCTACCAGAAAACACAGATACGCAGTATTTT
CASSETTLAGGGHLPENTDTQYF
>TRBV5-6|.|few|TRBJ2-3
TGTGCCAGCAGCCTACCTCATGCTACTAGCACAGATACGCAGTATTTT
CASSLPHATSTDTQYF
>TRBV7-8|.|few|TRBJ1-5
TGTGCCAGCAGCTTACACTGGGCGGGCAATCAGCCCCAGCATTTT
CASSLHWAGNQPQHF
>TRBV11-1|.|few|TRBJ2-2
TGTGCCAGCAGCCCCGGGGCAGAACCCAACACCGGGGAGCTGTTTTTT
CASSPGAEPNTGELFF
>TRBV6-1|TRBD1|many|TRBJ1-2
TGTGCCAGCCTAAGGGACAGGGGAACGCCGTACTATGGCTACACCTTC
CASLRDRGTPYYGYTF
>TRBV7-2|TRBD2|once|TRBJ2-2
TGTGCCAGCAGCTTAAAGGCACTAGCGGGGAGTTGCACCGGGGAGCTGTTTTTT
CASSLKALAGSCTGELFF
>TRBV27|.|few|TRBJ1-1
TGTGCCAGCAGTTTTCAGGGGCCGAACACTGAAGCTTTCTTT
CASSFQGPNTEAFF
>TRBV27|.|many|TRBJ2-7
TGTGCCAGCAGTTTAACAGGGTCCTACGAGCAGTACTTC
CASSLTGSYEQYF
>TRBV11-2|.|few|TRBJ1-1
TGTGCCAGCGCCCAGCAAGGGGGGCGATTAACTGAAGCTTTCTTT
CASAQQGGRLTEAFF